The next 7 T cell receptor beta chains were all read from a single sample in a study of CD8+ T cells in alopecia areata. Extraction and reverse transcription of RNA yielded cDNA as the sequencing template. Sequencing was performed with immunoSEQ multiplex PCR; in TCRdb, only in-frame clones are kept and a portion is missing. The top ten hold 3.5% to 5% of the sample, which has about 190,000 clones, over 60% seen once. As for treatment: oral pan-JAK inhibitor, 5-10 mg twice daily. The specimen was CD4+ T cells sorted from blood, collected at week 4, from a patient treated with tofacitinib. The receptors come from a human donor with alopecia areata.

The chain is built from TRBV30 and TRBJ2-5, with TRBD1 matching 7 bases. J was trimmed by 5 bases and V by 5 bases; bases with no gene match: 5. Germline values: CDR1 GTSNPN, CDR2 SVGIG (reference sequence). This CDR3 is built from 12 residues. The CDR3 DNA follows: TGTGCCTGGGAAGGGGGCGGGGAGACCCAGTACTTC. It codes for CAWEGGGETQYF. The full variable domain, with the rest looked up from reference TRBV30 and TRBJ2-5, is SQTIHQWPATLVQPVGSPLSLECTVEGTSNPNLYWYRQAAGRGLQLLFYSVGIGQISSEVPQNLSASRPQDRQFILSSKKLLLSDSGFYLCAWEGGGETQYFGPGTRLLVL.

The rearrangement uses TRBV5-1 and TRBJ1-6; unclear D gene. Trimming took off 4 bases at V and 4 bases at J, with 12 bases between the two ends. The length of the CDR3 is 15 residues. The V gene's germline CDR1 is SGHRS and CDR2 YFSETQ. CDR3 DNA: TGCGCCAGCAGCGCAGAGTCCGGATATAATTCACCCCTCCACTTT. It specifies CASSAESGYNSPLHF.

CDR3: CASNLGPMNTEAFF. CDR3 nucleotide sequence: TGTGCCAGCAACCTGGGACCGATGAACACTGAAGCTTTCTTT. The chain employs TRBV9 and TRBJ1-1; the D gene is possibly TRBD1 (5 bases). The V gene's germline CDR1 is SGDLS and CDR2 YYNGEE. The CDR3 totals 14 residues. The V and J ends lost 6 bases and 0 bases respectively, with 12 bases between them.

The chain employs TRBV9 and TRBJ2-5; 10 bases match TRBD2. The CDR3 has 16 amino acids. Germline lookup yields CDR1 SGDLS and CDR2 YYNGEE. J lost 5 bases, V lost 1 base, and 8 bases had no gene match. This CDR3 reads CASSVTSGGAWETQYF. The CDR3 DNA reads TGTGCCAGCAGCGTAACCAGCGGGGGGGCCTGGGAGACCCAGTACTTC.

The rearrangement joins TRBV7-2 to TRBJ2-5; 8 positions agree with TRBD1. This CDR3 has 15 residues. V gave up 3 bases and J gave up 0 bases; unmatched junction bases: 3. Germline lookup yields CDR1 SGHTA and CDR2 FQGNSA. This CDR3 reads CASSLRGQDQETQYF. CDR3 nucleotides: TGTGCCAGCAGCTTGAGGGGACAGGACCAAGAGACCCAGTACTTC. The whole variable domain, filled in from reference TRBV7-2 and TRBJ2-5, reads GAGVSQSPSNKVTEKGKDVELRCDPISGHTALYWYRQSLGQGLEFLIYFQGNSAPDKSGLPSDRFSAERTGGSVSTLTIQRTQQEDSAVYLCASSLRGQDQETQYFGPGTRLLVL.

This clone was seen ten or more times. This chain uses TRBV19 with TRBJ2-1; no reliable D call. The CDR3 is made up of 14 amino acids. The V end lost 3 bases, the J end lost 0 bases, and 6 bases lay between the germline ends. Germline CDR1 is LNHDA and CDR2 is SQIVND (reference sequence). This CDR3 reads CASSIRRSYNEQFF. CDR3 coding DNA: TGTGCCAGTAGTATTAGACGCTCCTACAATGAGCAGTTCTTC.

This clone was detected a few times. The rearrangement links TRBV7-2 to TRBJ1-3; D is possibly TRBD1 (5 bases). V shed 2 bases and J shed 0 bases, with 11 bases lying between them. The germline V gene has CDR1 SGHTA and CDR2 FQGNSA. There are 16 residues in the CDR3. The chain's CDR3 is CASSLRGTNSGNTIYF. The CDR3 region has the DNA TGTGCCAGCAGCTTAAGAGGGACCAACTCTGGAAACACCATATATTTT.